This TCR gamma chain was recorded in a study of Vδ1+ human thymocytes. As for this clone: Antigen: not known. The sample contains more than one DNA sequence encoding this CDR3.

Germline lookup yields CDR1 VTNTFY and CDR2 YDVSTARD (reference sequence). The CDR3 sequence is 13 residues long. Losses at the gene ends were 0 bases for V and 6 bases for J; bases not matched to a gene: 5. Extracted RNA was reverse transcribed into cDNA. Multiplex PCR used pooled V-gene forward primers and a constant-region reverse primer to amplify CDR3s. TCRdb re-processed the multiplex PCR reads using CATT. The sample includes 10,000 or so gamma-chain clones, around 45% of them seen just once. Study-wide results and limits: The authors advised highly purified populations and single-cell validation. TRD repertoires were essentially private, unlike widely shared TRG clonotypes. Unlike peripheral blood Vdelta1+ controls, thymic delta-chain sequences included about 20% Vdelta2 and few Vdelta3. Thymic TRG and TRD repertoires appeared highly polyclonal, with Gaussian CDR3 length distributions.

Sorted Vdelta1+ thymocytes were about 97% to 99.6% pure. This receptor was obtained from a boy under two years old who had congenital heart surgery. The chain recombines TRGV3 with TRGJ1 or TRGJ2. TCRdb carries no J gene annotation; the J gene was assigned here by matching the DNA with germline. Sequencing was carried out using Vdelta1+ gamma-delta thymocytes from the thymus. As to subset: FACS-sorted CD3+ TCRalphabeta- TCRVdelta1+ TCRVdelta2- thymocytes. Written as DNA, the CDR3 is TGTGCCACCTGGGACAGGCTTGCTTATAAGAAACTCTTT. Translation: CATWDRLAYKKLF.